The next 26 T cell receptor beta chains were all read from a single sample in a study of T cell responses to AZD1222 COVID-19 vaccine. The repertoire was sequenced with immunoSEQ multiplex PCR; TCRdb's copy has only in-frame clones and lacks some. The sample contains roughly 200,000 clones, roughly 94% of which appear only once. Specimen: peripheral blood, collected 28 days after the second dose of the MenACWY control vaccine. The receptors stem from an adult who received the MenACWY meningococcal vaccine as a control.

The chain employs TRBV4-1 and TRBJ2-7; TRBD2 aligns across 10 bases. Trimming removed 1 base from V and 3 bases from J; junction bases left unmatched: 3. From germline, CDR1 is MGHRA and CDR2 YSYEKL. The CDR3 spans 15 residues. CDR3 sequence: CASSQASSGSYEQYF. The CDR3 nucleotides are TGCGCCAGCAGCCAAGCGTCTAGCGGGAGCTACGAGCAGTACTTC.

The J gene is TRBJ1-5, the V gene TRBV19; 8 bases map to TRBD1. In germline, CDR1 is LNHDA, CDR2 SQIVND (reference sequence). The CDR3 runs 17 residues. J lost 6 bases, V lost 1 base, and 11 bases had no gene match. The CDR3 bases are TGTGCCAGTAGTATAGCGCCGGGACAGGTACTAGGTCAGCCCCAGCATTTT. As protein: CASSIAPGQVLGQPQHF.

The rearrangement links TRBV5-6 to TRBJ2-5; perhaps TRBD2 as D (5 bases). Germline CDR1 and CDR2: SGHDT and YYEEEE. CDR3 length: 15 amino acids. V lost 4 bases to trimming and J lost 5 bases, with 18 bases between them. The CDR3 region has the DNA TGTGCCAGCAGCCTCGGAGAGGGATTCGTGGAGACCCAGTACTTC. It encodes CASSLGEGFVETQYF.

In this sample, this clone turned up once. The V and J genes are TRBV7-9 and TRBJ2-2; perhaps D is TRBD1 or TRBD2 (5 bases each). Trimming shortened V by 5 bases and J by 6 bases, and 13 bases separated the two germline ends. The germline gives CDR1 SEHNR, CDR2 FQNEAQ (reference sequence). The CDR3 consists of 14 residues. DNA of the CDR3: TGTGCCAGCAGCCCCGGGGCAGGGTCCGGGGAGCTGTTTTTT. As protein: CASSPGAGSGELFF.

V usage is TRBV12-5 and J usage is TRBJ2-2; tentatively, D is TRBD1 (6 bases). The ends were cut back, 5 bases at V and 1 base at J, with 17 bases in the middle. This CDR3 is built from 17 residues. In germline, CDR1 is LGHNT, CDR2 FRNRAP. CDR3: CASGGSQGPMNTGELFF. The CDR3 DNA is TGTGCTAGTGGTGGGTCCCAGGGGCCGATGAACACCGGGGAGCTGTTTTTT. Together with reference TRBV12-5 and TRBJ2-2, the CDR3 gives the full variable domain: DARVTQTPRHKVTEMGQEVTMRCQPILGHNTVFWYRQTMMQGLELLAYFRNRAPLDDSGMPKDRFSAEMPDATLATLKIQPSEPRDSAVYFCASGGSQGPMNTGELFFGEGSRLTVL.

The chain couples TRBV6-5 to TRBJ1-4, with 9 positions matching TRBD1. This CDR3 is 12 amino acids long. Germline V CDR1 and CDR2: MNHEY, SVGAGI. V lost 7 bases and J lost 13; bases outside the gene matches: 7. This chain's CDR3 is CASTGGQGRLFF. CDR3 bases: TGTGCCAGCACCGGGGGACAGGGCAGACTGTTTTTT.

This chain links TRBV12-3 or TRBV12-4 with TRBJ2-1, with D maybe TRBD2 (5 bases). With 3 bases removed from V and 12 bases from J, the gap between germline ends came to 9 bases. The length of the CDR3 is 11 residues. The CDR3 region has the DNA TGTGCCAGCAGTTTGAGGGCTGGGCAGTTCTTC. Its protein product is CASSLRAGQFF.

The chain combines TRBV7-6 with TRBJ2-3; the D gene is possibly TRBD1 (5 bases). Trimming removed 2 bases at V and 10 bases at J, with 16 bases between. The length of the CDR3 is 14 residues. The V gene's germline CDR1 is SGHVS and CDR2 FNYEAQ. CDR3 loop: CASSLLGQLPPQYF. CDR3 bases: TGTGCCAGCAGCTTATTAGGACAACTGCCTCCGCAGTATTTT.

The chain combines TRBV29-1 with TRBJ2-5; TRBD2 is a possible D gene (6 bases). Trimming shortened V by 5 bases and J by 5 bases, and 12 bases separated the two germline ends. Germline V gene sequence: CDR1 SQVTM, CDR2 ANQGSEA. This CDR3 spans 12 amino acids. The CDR3 coding sequence is TGCAGCGTTCGCCGACTAGGGGAGACCCAGTACTTC. Translated, it gives CSVRRLGETQYF. Together with reference TRBV29-1 and TRBJ2-5, the CDR3 gives the full variable domain: SAVISQKPSRDICQRGTSLTIQCQVDSQVTMMFWYRQQPGQSLTLIATANQGSEATYESGFVIDKFPISRPNLTFSTLTVSNMSPEDSSIYLCSVRRLGETQYFGPGTRLLVL.

V usage is TRBV28 and J usage is TRBJ1-1; D gene uncertain. The CDR3 loop spans 14 amino acids. Germline V gene lookup returns CDR1 MDHEN and CDR2 SYDVKM. V lost 3 bases to trimming and J lost 4 bases, with 12 bases between them. The CDR3 DNA sequence: TGTGCCAGCAGTTTCCGCGTGCGGGGCACTGAAGCTTTCTTT. Translated, it gives CASSFRVRGTEAFF.

The chain employs TRBV15 and TRBJ1-3; D ambiguous. Between the trimmed V and J ends, which lost 0 bases and 0 bases, there was a span of 15 bases. The length of the CDR3 is 18 residues. The germline CDR1 and CDR2 sequences are LNHNV and YYDKDF (reference sequence). The CDR3 nucleotides read TGTGCCACCAGCAGAGATTCGCTGGGGATAGGCTCTGGAAACACCATATATTTT. It codes for CATSRDSLGIGSGNTIYF.

This chain joins TRBV2 and TRBJ1-2; D gene ambiguous. The CDR3 is made up of 14 amino acids. Trimming stripped 6 bases from V and 5 bases from J, with 16 bases between. Per germline, CDR1 SNHLY and CDR2 FYNNEI. The DNA for the CDR3 is TGTGCCAGCAGCCCGGGCAGGACGGGGTATGGCTACACCTTC. As protein: CASSPGRTGYGYTF.

The gene calls are TRBV3-1 (or the pseudogene TRBV3-2) and TRBJ2-7; D might be TRBD2 (5 bases). The CDR3 runs 15 residues. Between the trimmed V and J ends, which lost 3 bases and 0 bases, there was a span of 12 bases. The germline V gene has CDR1 LGHDT and CDR2 YNNKEL (reference sequence). CDR3 residues: CASSQSGRSSYEQYF. The CDR3 coding sequence is TGTGCCAGCAGCCAGAGCGGCAGGAGCTCCTACGAGCAGTACTTC.

The V and J genes are TRBV27 and TRBJ1-1; D possibly corresponds to TRBD1 (5 bases). The CDR3 runs 13 residues. CDR1 is MNHEY and CDR2 is SMNVEV in the germline V gene (reference sequence). Trimming pared 3 bases from V and 2 bases from J, leaving 7 bases between. CDR3 in amino acids: CASSFGANTEAFF. The CDR3 DNA follows: TGTGCCAGCAGTTTCGGGGCCAACACTGAAGCTTTCTTT.

The chain carries TRBV2 and TRBJ1-2; D is uncertain. The CDR3 runs to 13 residues. Germline lookup yields CDR1 SNHLY and CDR2 FYNNEI. Trimming took off 5 bases at V and 4 bases at J, with 11 bases between the two ends. The CDR3 protein is CASSPDLTYGYTF. The CDR3 nucleotides are TGTGCCAGCAGTCCAGACCTTACCTATGGCTACACCTTC.

This clone was recorded once. V usage is TRBV6-2 or TRBV6-3 and J usage is TRBJ1-1, with unresolved D. CDR3 length: 14 amino acids. From germline, CDR1 is MNHEY and CDR2 SVGEGT. V lost 5 bases to trimming and J lost 8 bases, with 18 bases between them. The CDR3 here is CASSPPTESPEAFF. CDR3 DNA: TGTGCCAGCAGTCCCCCCACAGAGTCCCCAGAAGCTTTCTTT.

This chain links TRBV4-3 with TRBJ1-5, with a possible D match to TRBD1 (5 bases). CDR3 length: 14 residues. Germline-derived CDR1 and CDR2 are LGHNA and YSLEER. V lost 0 bases, J lost 7 bases, and 10 bases lay in between. The CDR3 DNA follows: TGCGCCAGCAGCCAAGATTACCCAGGGCAGCCCCAGCATTTT. This sequence encodes CASSQDYPGQPQHF.

The gene calls are TRBV21-1 and TRBJ2-1; the listed D gene, TRBD2, was not tested against the DNA. TRBV21-1 constitutes a pseudogene. The CDR3 extends over 20 amino acids. The CDR3 reads CASSKGVAGGPTPSYNEQFF. The CDR3 bases are TGTGCCAGCAGCAAAGGTGTAGCGGGAGGGCCTACCCCCTCCTACAATGAGCAGTTCTTC.

This chain joins TRBV2 and TRBJ1-1; D not certain. The CDR3 has 11 residues. The V end lost 3 bases, the J end lost 8 bases, and 7 bases lay between the germline ends. The germline CDR1 and CDR2 sequences are SNHLY and FYNNEI. The DNA of the CDR3 is TGTGCCAGCAGTGAGGGTCCCGAAGCTTTCTTT. Translation: CASSEGPEAFF.

V is TRBV28 and J is TRBJ2-5, with TRBD1 as a possible D gene (5 bases). Germline CDR1 reads MDHEN; CDR2 reads SYDVKM. The CDR3 has 14 residues. Deletions cut 8 bases from V and 1 base from J, with 14 bases between. The CDR3 here is CASHGQTGQETQYF. CDR3 sequence (DNA): TGTGCCAGCCACGGACAAACCGGCCAAGAGACCCAGTACTTC.

This rearrangement joins TRBV11-2 to TRBJ2-7; 8 nucleotides align to TRBD1. V was clipped by 5 bases and J by 2 bases; unmatched bases: 2. Germline-derived CDR1 and CDR2 are SGHAT and FQNNGV. The CDR3 consists of 13 residues. CDR3 bases: TGTGCCAGCAGCGCGGGACAGGCCTACGAGCAGTACTTC. This encodes CASSAGQAYEQYF.

The CDR3 sequence is CASSEAPGLNQPQHF. CDR3 DNA sequence: TGTGCCAGCAGTGAAGCGCCGGGCTTAAATCAGCCCCAGCATTTT. The chain has TRBV6-1 and TRBJ1-5; no clear D gene. V was shortened by 0 bases and J by 4 bases, with 10 bases between the two germline ends. Germline CDR1 reads MNHNS; CDR2 reads SASEGT. The length of the CDR3 is 15 residues.

The V and J genes are TRBV5-1 and TRBJ2-6; either TRBD1 or TRBD2 may fit D (5 bases each). V was trimmed by 4 bases and J by 0 bases, leaving 14 bases between them. This CDR3 spans 17 amino acids. CDR1 is SGHRS, CDR2 YFSETQ, per germline. The CDR3: CASSHFGTDSGANVLTF. The CDR3 region has the DNA TGCGCCAGCAGCCATTTCGGGACGGACTCTGGGGCCAACGTCCTGACTTTC.

Written as DNA, the CDR3 is TGCAGCCTTAAATTCCCATTTGTCTACGAGCAGTACTTC. This codes for CSLKFPFVYEQYF. The J gene is TRBJ2-7, the V gene TRBV29-1, with D hard to call. Germline CDR1 SQVTM, CDR2 ANQGSEA. The V and J ends lost 8 bases and 3 bases respectively, with 17 bases between them. The CDR3 contains 13 residues.

The table lists this clone with a count of one. The V gene is TRBV28, the J gene TRBJ1-6; the D is unclear. The CDR3 spans 13 residues. Trimming shortened V by 5 bases and J by 3 bases, and 5 bases separated the two germline ends. CDR1 and CDR2 (germline): MDHEN, SYDVKM. The CDR3 region has the DNA TGTGCCAGCAGTCCGTACTATAATTCACCCCTCCACTTT. Its protein product is CASSPYYNSPLHF.

The chain joins TRBV28 to TRBJ1-5, with TRBD1 matching 7 bases. The CDR3 is made up of 15 amino acids. The trim removed 7 bases at V and 7 bases at J, leaving 13 bases unmatched. Per the germline V gene, CDR1 is MDHEN and CDR2 is SYDVKM. The CDR3 DNA follows: TGTGCCAGCAAACCGACAGGGAGACGTCAACAGCCCCAGCATTTT. This gives the protein CASKPTGRRQQPQHF.